This TCR beta chain was sequenced for a study of T cells in Graves' hyperthyroidism and ophthalmopathy. Study overall: Peripheral blood specimens were obtained at initial diagnosis, prior to any treatment. Study observations and caveats: Most thyroid clonotypes with frequency above 0.001 were detected in blood.

It was RNA transcripts that yielded the amplified TCR beta CDR3 regions. The TCR CDR3 first-round RT-PCR relied on the HTBI primer set. MiXCR, applied by TCRdb to the multiplex PCR reads, yields one record per CDR3 protein. In the table there are a few hundred thousand distinct CDR3 sequences, approximately 15% of which are singletons. The CDR3 has 18 amino acids. The junction had 14 bases not matched to a gene; V was cut back by 3 bases and J by 7 bases. Germline CDR1 is SNHLY and CDR2 is FYNNEI. Patients between 18 and 65 years old had hyperthyroidism, newly diagnosed and lasting under 2 months. About 10 ml of fresh peripheral blood supplied the PBMCs. In this sample, this clonotype turned up many times. Its antigen is currently unknown.

This receptor was identified in a woman younger than 30 with Graves' hyperthyroidism. Sequenced material: blood. This chain links TRBV2 with TRBJ2-1, with TRBD2 matching over 11 bases. The CDR3 DNA follows: TGTGCCAGCAGTGACGGTTATTGGGTAGCGGGAGGGTGGAATGAGCAGTTCTTC. As protein: CASSDGYWVAGGWNEQFF.